The T cell receptor (beta chain) described here comes from a study of T cells after yellow fever vaccination. TCRdb redid the calling of the 5' RACE reads with MiXCR, one entry per CDR3 protein. The repertoire holds roughly 400,000 distinct CDR3 sequences, with 18% as singletons. The table lists this clonotype with many counts. Its specificity is not known. Overall study findings and caveats: The booster saw the reappearance of most primary-vaccination clones (around 96% CD4, 70% to 90% CD8).

Between the trimmed V and J ends, which lost 2 bases and 0 bases, there was a span of 15 bases. CDR3 length: 17 residues. Germline loops: CDR1 MNHEY, CDR2 SVGEGT. The material was PBMCs, obtained before the yellow fever booster vaccination. The sequence came from a young man who received the YFV17D yellow fever vaccine. V usage is TRBV6-2 or TRBV6-3 and J usage is TRBJ2-3; possibly TRBD2 for D (5 bases). The CDR3 DNA sequence: TGTGCCAGCAGTTACAGTCGGCTAGCCGCAAGCACAGATACGCAGTATTTT. As protein: CASSYSRLAASTDTQYF.